These 9 T cell receptor beta chains share one sample of origin, sequenced in a study of OX40 agonist ivuxolimab in advanced cancers. The assay was immunoSEQ multiplex PCR, and TCRdb's table has in-frame clones only and misses some. The sample lists 100,000 to 120,000 clones, approximately 90% occurring once. The source was CD4+ or CD8+ T cells sorted from blood, collected in a trial of the OX40 agonist ivuxolimab. The receptors stem from an adult with an advanced solid tumor such as melanoma, head and neck, liver or kidney cancer.

The chain is built from TRBV2 and TRBJ1-1; D unclear. From germline, CDR1 is SNHLY and CDR2 FYNNEI. Trimming removed 1 base from V and 0 bases from J, with 0 bases in between. The CDR3 loop spans 12 amino acids. The CDR3 here is CASSEVNTEAFF. CDR3 DNA: TGTGCCAGCAGTGAAGTGAACACTGAAGCTTTCTTT.

This clone has just one count. The CDR3 bases are TGTGCCAGCAGCTTAGCGGGACAGGGGTCCTACGAGCAGTACTTC. This encodes CASSLAGQGSYEQYF. The rearrangement joins TRBV11-3 to TRBJ2-7, with 10 bases matching TRBD1. Trimming cost V 1 base and J 1 base; bases outside gene matches: 1. The CDR3 loop spans 15 amino acids. Germline V gene data show CDR1 as SGHNT and CDR2 as YENEEA.

This clone was counted once. The V call is TRBV30, the J call TRBJ2-3; possibly TRBD2 for D (7 bases). Per the germline V gene, CDR1 is GTSNPN and CDR2 is SVGIG (reference sequence). There are 11 residues in the CDR3. Trimming removed 8 bases at V and 4 bases at J, with 10 bases between. The CDR3 DNA reads as TGTGCCGGCGGGGGCGCAGATACGCAGTATTTT. This gives the protein CAGGGADTQYF.

This chain joins TRBV2 and TRBJ1-1, with 7 bases identical to TRBD1. Germline CDR1 SNHLY, CDR2 FYNNEI. This CDR3 spans 13 amino acids. After removal of 8 bases from V and 5 bases from J, the junction contained 8 bases not matched to a gene. The CDR3 here is CASLETGLTEAFF. The CDR3 DNA is TGTGCCAGCCTTGAGACAGGGCTTACTGAAGCTTTCTTT.

The chain links TRBV2 to TRBJ2-3; TRBD2 aligns across 14 bases. The CDR3 has 16 amino acids. Germline CDR1 is SNHLY and CDR2 is FYNNEI. Trimming cost V 5 bases and J 1 base; bases outside gene matches: 2. The CDR3 protein is CASSKTSGGGTDTQYF. In DNA form, the CDR3 reads TGTGCCAGCAGTAAGACTAGCGGGGGGGGCACAGATACGCAGTATTTT.

The CDR3 nucleotides read TGTGCCAGCAGCGCTCTGGACGGGCTAGGGGGTGAGCAGTTCTTC. Translation: CASSALDGLGGEQFF. This chain joins TRBV9 and TRBJ2-1, with D perhaps TRBD1 (6 bases). Germline CDR1 is SGDLS and CDR2 is YYNGEE. Trimming left V 3 bases short and J 9 bases short, with 19 bases between. The CDR3 sequence is 15 residues long. Full variable domain (missing parts from reference TRBV9 and TRBJ2-1): DSGVTQTPKHLITATGQRVTLRCSPRSGDLSVYWYQQSLDQGLQFLIQYYNGEERAKGNILERFSAQQFPDLHSELNLSSLELGDSALYFCASSALDGLGGEQFFGPGTRLTVL.

V usage is TRBV9 and J usage is TRBJ2-3; 7 nucleotides match TRBD1. Unmatched junction bases numbered 5, after V lost 1 base and J lost 3 bases. CDR1 and CDR2 from the germline V gene are SGDLS and YYNGEE. The CDR3 runs to 15 residues. This CDR3 is CASSVQGGGTDTQYF. DNA for the CDR3: TGTGCCAGCAGCGTACAAGGGGGCGGAACAGATACGCAGTATTTT.

J is TRBJ2-1 and V is TRBV30; a possible D gene is TRBD1 (5 bases). Germline CDR1 GTSNPN, CDR2 SVGIG (reference sequence). The CDR3 is made up of 10 amino acids. Trimming stripped 5 bases from V and 9 bases from J, with 8 bases between. CDR3 residues: CAWGQGEQFF. The CDR3 nucleotides read TGTGCCTGGGGACAAGGTGAGCAGTTCTTC.

The genes are TRBV10-2 and TRBJ1-4; TRBD1 matches at 11 bases. With 6 bases clipped from V and 8 bases from J, the junction kept 11 bases outside the gene matches. CDR3 length: 16 amino acids. Germline CDR1 WSHSY, CDR2 SAAADI. Here the CDR3 reads CASRPPSGTGGEKLFF. CDR3 nucleotide sequence: TGCGCCAGCAGGCCCCCGTCCGGGACAGGGGGGGAAAAACTGTTTTTT.